This record covers a single T cell receptor beta chain. These data belong to a study of blood T cell repertoires in COVID-19. Overall study: Sites in the United States, Italy and Spain provided acute and convalescent COVID-19 samples. PBMCs, B-cell-depleted T cells, or T cells provided the cDNA or gDNA that made up the material.

Authors' analysis steps: Scientists estimated how many nucleated cells there were by amplifying reference gene primers. The assay was immunoSEQ multiplex PCR, and TCRdb's table has in-frame clones only and misses some. V and J calls and clone size come straight from that table; D and trimming were deduced from the DNA. The sample has fewer than 200,000 clones; 88% are singletons. This CDR3 spans 15 amino acids. The V end lost 1 base, the J end lost 3 bases, and 12 bases lay between the germline ends. Germline V gives CDR1 KGHSH, CDR2 LQKENI. The chain links TRBV18 to TRBJ2-5; possible D gene TRBD1, 7 bases. Sequenced: peripheral blood. This TCR derives from a man over 45 who had recovered from COVID-19. This chain's CDR3 is CASSPHRGGEETQYF. Written as DNA, the CDR3 is TGTGCCAGCTCACCACACAGGGGCGGGGAAGAGACCCAGTACTTC.